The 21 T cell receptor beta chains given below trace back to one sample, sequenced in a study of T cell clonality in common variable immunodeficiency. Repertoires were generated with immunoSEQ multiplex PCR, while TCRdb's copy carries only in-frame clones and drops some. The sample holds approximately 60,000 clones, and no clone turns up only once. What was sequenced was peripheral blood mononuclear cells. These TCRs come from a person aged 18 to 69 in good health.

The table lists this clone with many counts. CDR3 loop: CASSYLSNQPQHF. The sequenced CDR3 bases are TGTGCCAGCAGTTACCTTAGCAATCAGCCC. V gene TRBV6-2 or TRBV6-3 combines with J gene TRBJ1-5; D is unresolved. The read stops 3 residues short of the end of the CDR3; the missing end is completed from the germline J gene. The CDR3 loop spans 13 amino acids. V shed 2 bases and J shed 0 bases, with 2 bases lying between them. CDR1 and CDR2 (germline): MNHEY, SVGEGT.

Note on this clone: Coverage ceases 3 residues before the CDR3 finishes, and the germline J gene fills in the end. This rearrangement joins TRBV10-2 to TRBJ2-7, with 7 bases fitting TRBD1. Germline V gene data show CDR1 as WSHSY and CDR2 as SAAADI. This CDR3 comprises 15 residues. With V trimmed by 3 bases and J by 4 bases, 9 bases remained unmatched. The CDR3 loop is CASSDWGDREYEQYF. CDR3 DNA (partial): TGCGCCAGCAGTGACTGGGGTGACAGGGAGTACGAG.

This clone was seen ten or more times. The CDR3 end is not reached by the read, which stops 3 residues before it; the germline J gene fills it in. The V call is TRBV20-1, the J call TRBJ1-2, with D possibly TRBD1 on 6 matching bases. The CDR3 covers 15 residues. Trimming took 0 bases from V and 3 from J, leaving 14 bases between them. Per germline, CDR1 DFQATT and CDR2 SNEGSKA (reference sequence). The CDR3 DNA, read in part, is TGCAGTGCTAGAGACGAAGGGGGACGGTACTATGGC. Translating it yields CSARDEGGRYYG. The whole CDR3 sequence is CSARDEGGRYYGYTF.

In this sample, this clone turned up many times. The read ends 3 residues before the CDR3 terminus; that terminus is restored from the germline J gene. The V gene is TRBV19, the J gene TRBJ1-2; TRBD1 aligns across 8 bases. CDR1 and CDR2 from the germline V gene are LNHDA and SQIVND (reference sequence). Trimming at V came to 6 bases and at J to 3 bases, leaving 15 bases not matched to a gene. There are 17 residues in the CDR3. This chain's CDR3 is CASSRSPPGGADYGYTF. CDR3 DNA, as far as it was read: TGTGCCAGTAGCAGATCACCCCCAGGGGGCGCGGACTATGGC.

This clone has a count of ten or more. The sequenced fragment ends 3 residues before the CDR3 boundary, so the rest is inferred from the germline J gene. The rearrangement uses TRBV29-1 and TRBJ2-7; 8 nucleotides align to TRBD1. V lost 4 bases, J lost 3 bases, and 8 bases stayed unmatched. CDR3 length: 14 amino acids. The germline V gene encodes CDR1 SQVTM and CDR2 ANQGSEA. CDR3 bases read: TGCAGCGTTGCTGACTTGACAGGGGTCTACGAG. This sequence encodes CSVADLTGVYE. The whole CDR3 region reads CSVADLTGVYEQYF.

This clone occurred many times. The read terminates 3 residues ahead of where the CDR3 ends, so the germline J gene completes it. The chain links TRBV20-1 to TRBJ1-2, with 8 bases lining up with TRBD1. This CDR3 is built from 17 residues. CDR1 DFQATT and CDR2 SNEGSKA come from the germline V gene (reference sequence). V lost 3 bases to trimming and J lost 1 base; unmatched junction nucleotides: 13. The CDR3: CSASSVQGAFSNYGYTF. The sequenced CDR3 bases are TGCAGTGCTAGTTCGGTGCAGGGGGCTTTTAGTAACTATGGC.

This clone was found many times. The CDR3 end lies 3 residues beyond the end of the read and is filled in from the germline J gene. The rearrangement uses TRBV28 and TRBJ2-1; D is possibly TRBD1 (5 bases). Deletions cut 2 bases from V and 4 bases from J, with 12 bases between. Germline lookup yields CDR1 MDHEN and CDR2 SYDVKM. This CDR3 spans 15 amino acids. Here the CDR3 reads CASSLAGFLYNEQFF. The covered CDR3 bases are TGTGCCAGCAGTTTAGCAGGGTTTTTGTACAATGAG.

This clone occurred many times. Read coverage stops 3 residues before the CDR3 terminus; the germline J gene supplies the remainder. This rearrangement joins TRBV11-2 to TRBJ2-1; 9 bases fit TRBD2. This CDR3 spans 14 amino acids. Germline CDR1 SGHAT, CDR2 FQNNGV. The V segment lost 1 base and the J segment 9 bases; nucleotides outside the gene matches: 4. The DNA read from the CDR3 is TGTGCCAGCAGCTTAGCGCGGGAGGGCCTTGAG. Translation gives CASSLAREGLE. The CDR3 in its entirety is CASSLAREGLEQFF.

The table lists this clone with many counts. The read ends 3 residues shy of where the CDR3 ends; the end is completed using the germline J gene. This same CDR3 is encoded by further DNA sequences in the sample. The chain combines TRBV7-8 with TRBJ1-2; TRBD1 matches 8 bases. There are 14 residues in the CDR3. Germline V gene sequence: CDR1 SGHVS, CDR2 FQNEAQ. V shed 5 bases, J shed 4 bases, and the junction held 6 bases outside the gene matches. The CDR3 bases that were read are TGTGCCAGCAGCCTCCGGACAGGGAGCTATGGC. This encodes CASSLRTGSYG. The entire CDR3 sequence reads CASSLRTGSYGYTF.

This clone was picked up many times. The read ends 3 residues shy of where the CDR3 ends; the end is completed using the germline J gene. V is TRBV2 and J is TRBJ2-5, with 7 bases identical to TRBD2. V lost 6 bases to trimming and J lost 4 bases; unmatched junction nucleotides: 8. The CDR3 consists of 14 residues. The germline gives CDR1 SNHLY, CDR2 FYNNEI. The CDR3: CASSFGTTSETQYF. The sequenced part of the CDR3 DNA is TGTGCCAGCAGCTTTGGGACTACCTCAGAGACC.

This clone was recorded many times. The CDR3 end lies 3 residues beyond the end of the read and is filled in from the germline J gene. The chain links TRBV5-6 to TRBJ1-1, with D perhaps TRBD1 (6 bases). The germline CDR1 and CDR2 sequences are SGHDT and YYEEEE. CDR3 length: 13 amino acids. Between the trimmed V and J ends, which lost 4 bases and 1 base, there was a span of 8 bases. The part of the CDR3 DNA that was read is TGTGCCAGCAGCCCGACAGGGAACACTGAA. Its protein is CASSPTGNTE. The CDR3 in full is CASSPTGNTEAFF.

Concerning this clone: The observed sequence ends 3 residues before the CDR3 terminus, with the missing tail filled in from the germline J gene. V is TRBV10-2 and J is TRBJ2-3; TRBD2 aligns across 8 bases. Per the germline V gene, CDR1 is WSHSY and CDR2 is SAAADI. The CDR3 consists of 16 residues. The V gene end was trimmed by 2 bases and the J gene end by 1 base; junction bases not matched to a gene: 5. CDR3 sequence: CASSELIAGRTDTQYF. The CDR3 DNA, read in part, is TGCGCCAGCAGTGAGCTAATAGCGGGGCGCACAGATACG.

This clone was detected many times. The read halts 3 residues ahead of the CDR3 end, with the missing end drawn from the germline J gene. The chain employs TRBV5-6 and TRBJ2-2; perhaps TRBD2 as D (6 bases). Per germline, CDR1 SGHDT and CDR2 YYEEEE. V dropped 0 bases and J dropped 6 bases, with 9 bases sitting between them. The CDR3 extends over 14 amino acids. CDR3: CASSLAGDSGELFF. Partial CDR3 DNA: TGTGCCAGCAGCTTGGCCGGGGACTCCGGGGAG.

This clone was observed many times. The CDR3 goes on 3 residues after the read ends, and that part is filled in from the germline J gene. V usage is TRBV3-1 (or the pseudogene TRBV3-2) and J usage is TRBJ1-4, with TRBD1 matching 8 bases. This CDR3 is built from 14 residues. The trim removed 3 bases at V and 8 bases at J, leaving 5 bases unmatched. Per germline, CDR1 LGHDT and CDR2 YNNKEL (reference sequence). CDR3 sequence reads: CASSHQGAGEKLFF. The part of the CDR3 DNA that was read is TGTGCCAGCAGCCATCAGGGGGCAGGGGAAAAA.

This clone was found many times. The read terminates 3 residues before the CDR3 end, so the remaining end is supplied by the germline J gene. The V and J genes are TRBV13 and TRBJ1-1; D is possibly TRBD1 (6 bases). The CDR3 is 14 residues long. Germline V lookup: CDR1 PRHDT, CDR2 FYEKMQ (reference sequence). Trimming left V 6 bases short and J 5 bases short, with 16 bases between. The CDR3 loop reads CASRRLQGRTEAFF. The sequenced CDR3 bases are TGTGCCAGCAGGCGATTACAGGGCAGGACTGAA.

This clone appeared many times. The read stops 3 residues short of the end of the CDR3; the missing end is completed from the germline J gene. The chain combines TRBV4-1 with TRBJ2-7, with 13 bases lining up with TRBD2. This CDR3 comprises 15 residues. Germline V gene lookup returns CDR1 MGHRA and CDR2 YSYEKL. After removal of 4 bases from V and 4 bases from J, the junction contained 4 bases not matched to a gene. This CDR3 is CASSRGLAGAYEQYF. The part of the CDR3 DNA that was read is TGCGCCAGCAGCCGCGGACTAGCGGGAGCATACGAG.

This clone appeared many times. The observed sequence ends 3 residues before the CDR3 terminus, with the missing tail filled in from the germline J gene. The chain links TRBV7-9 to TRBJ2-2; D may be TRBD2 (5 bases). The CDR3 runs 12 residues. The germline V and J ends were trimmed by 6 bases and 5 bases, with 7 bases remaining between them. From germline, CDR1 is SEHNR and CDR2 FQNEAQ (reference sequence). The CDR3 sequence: CASRAVTGELFF. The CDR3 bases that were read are TGTGCCAGCAGAGCGGTTACCGGGGAG.

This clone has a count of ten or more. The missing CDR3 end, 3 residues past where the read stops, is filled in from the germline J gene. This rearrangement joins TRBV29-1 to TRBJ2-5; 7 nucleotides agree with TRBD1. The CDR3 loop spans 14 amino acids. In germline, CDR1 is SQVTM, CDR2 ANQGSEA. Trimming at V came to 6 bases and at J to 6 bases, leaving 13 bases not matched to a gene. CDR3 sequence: CSVASGRGIKTQYF. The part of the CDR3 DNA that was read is TGCAGCGTGGCCTCGGGCAGGGGGATTAAGACC. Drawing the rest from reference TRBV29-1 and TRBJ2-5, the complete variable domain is SAVISQKPSRDICQRGTSLTIQCQVDSQVTMMFWYRQQPGQSLTLIATANQGSEATYESGFVIDKFPISRPNLTFSTLTVSNMSPEDSSIYLCSVASGRGIKTQYFGPGTRLLVL.

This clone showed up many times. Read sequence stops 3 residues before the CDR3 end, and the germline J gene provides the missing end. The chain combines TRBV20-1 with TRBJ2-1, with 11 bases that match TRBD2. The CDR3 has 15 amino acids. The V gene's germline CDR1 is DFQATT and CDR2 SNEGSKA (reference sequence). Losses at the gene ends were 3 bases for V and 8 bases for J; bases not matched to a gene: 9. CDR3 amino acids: CSARSTGLAADEQFF. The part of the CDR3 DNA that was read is TGCAGTGCTAGGTCCACGGGACTAGCGGCCGATGAG.

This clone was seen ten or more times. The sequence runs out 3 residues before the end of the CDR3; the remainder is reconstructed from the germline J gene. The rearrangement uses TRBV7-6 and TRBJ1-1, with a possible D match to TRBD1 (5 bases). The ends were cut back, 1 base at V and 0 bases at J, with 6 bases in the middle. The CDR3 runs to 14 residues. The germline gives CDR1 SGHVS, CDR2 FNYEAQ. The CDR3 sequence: CASSLGTLNTEAFF. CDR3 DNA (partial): TGTGCCAGCAGCTTAGGGACACTGAACACTGAA.

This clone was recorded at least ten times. Partial CDR3 DNA: TGCAGTGCTATAACAGGGGGTGAGCCC. It translates to CSAITGGEP. The whole CDR3 sequence is CSAITGGEPQHF. This chain joins TRBV20-1 and TRBJ1-5; 8 nucleotides align to TRBD1. The read falls 3 residues short of the CDR3 end, and the missing part is taken from the germline J gene. Germline V gene sequence: CDR1 DFQATT, CDR2 SNEGSKA (reference sequence). CDR3 size: 12 residues. The V segment lost 4 bases and the J segment 8 bases; nucleotides outside the gene matches: 4.